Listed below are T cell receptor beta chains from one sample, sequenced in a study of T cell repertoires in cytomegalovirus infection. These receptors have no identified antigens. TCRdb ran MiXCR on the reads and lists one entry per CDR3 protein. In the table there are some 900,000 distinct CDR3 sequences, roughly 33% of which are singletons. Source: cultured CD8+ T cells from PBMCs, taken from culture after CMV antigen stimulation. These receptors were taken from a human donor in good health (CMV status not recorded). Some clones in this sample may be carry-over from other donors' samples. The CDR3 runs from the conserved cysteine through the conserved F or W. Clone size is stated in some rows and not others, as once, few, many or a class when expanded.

CASSSEETGEKNYGYTF,TRBV7-2,TRBJ1-2,few
CASSLGGPDRINEKLFF,TRBV27,TRBJ1-4,NA
CASSTGGTHEQYF,TRBV7-9,TRBJ2-7,few
CASSETSGGAETQYF,TRBV5-1,TRBJ2-5,many
CASSPPLAIEQFF,TRBV27,TRBJ2-1,few
CASSFLAGGLGYNEQFF,TRBV5-6,TRBJ2-1,NA
CASSLELGFYEQYF,TRBV7-6,TRBJ2-7,many
CASSVEVNRLSGNTIYF,TRBV9,TRBJ1-3,NA
CAIRGTRPHTDTQYF,TRBV10-3,TRBJ2-3,NA
CASSYSSTGPSEKLFF,TRBV6-5,TRBJ1-4,NA
CASSLNDVYGYTF,TRBV7-9,TRBJ1-2,few
CASSILPPSNYGYTF,TRBV19,TRBJ1-2,NA
CASKSLGNSYEQYF,TRBV6-5,TRBJ2-7,once
CASRSIQGADNYGYTF,TRBV7-6,TRBJ1-2,few